These 21 T cell receptor beta chains came from one sample sequenced in a study of T cells expressing NK-cell markers. After re-calling the 5' RACE reads, TCRdb lists one entry per CDR3 protein, DNA absent. The sample totals approximately 380,000 distinct CDR3 sequences; its top ten clones hold roughly 5.5%. The material sequenced was blood T cells: a sorted CD56 or NKG2C T cell subset, CD4+ or CD8+ T cells, or bulk PBMC T cells (not recorded which). The receptors were sampled from a man between 18 and 69 years old in good health.

This sequence joins TRBV5-1 and TRBJ2-2; TCRdb's D gene call, TRBD1, goes unchecked for lack of DNA. The CDR3 totals 15 residues. CDR1 is SGHRS and CDR2 is YFSETQ in the germline V gene. CDR3 protein: CASSLAGTNTGELFF.

The chain carries TRBV12-3 or TRBV12-4 and TRBJ2-2; there is no DNA to check the TCRdb D call of TRBD1. The CDR3 runs to 15 residues. The CDR3 reads CASSLGNPYTGELFF.

The chain combines TRBV7-3 with TRBJ2-1; TCRdb selects TRBD1, and the lack of DNA leaves this call unchecked. Germline V lookup: CDR1 SGHTA, CDR2 FQGTGA. This CDR3 has 17 amino acids. CDR3 sequence reads: CASSSTGLGESYNEQFF. Looking up the rest from reference TRBV7-3 and TRBJ2-1 gives the full variable domain: GAGVSQTPSNKVTEKGKYVELRCDPISGHTALYWYRQSLGQGPEFLIYFQGTGAADDSGLPNDRFFAVRPEGSVSTLKIQRTERGDSAVYLCASSSTGLGESYNEQFFGPGTRLTVL.

This chain connects TRBV2 to TRBJ1-5. Germline loops: CDR1 SNHLY, CDR2 FYNNEI. There are 13 residues in the CDR3. CDR3 region: CASTAFSNQPQHF. Using reference TRBV2 and TRBJ1-5 for the parts outside the CDR3, the full variable domain is EPEVTQTPSHQVTQMGQEVILRCVPISNHLYFYWYRQILGQKVEFLVSFYNNEISEKSEIFDDQFSVERPDGSNFTLKIRSTKLEDSAMYFCASTAFSNQPQHFGDGTRLSIL.

The chain joins TRBV2 to TRBJ2-7; TCRdb gives TRBD1 as the D gene, but with no DNA this cannot be confirmed. The CDR3 is 17 amino acids. Germline V gene sequence: CDR1 SNHLY, CDR2 FYNNEI. CDR3 sequence: CASSGRGLAGTAYEQYF.

This chain's CDR3 is CASTTFSGNTIYF. The chain combines TRBV12-3 or TRBV12-4 with TRBJ1-3. CDR3 length: 13 amino acids.

The chain links TRBV28 to TRBJ2-1; TCRdb picks TRBD1, but there is no DNA to check that call. This CDR3 contains 14 residues. CDR1 and CDR2 from the germline V gene are MDHEN and SYDVKM. The CDR3 reads CASPRGGRYNEQFF.

This rearrangement joins TRBV7-8 to TRBJ2-5; as DNA is missing, the TRBD2 call by TCRdb cannot be tested. CDR1 and CDR2 from the germline V gene are SGHVS and FQNEAQ. The CDR3 is 17 residues long. The CDR3 region is CASSLSGTSGGAETQYF.

This chain connects TRBV19 to TRBJ2-6. The CDR3 sequence is 15 residues long. From germline, CDR1 is LNHDA and CDR2 SQIVND (reference sequence). The chain's CDR3 is CASSAQRTGANVLTF.

The rearrangement links TRBV12-3 or TRBV12-4 to TRBJ1-5. The CDR3 runs 16 residues. The chain's CDR3 is CASSFSGARANQPQHF.

The V call is TRBV2, the J call TRBJ2-1; TCRdb calls TRBD2, which cannot be checked without DNA. CDR3 size: 12 residues. The germline V gene has CDR1 SNHLY and CDR2 FYNNEI. The CDR3: CASERGGREQFF.

This chain uses TRBV9 with TRBJ2-3; TCRdb gives TRBD2 as the D gene, but with no DNA this cannot be confirmed. Germline V gene sequence: CDR1 SGDLS, CDR2 YYNGEE. The CDR3 is 16 residues long. The CDR3 here is CASQTSGGASTDTQYF.

This CDR3 is CASRSLAGKFTDTQYF. This chain uses TRBV6-5 with TRBJ2-3; TCRdb calls TRBD2, which cannot be checked without DNA. The CDR3 sequence is 16 residues long. Germline CDR1 is MNHEY and CDR2 is SVGAGI.

J is TRBJ2-5 and V is TRBV6-1; TCRdb calls TRBD1, which cannot be checked without DNA. The CDR3 runs to 15 residues. The germline V gene encodes CDR1 MNHNS and CDR2 SASEGT. CDR3 amino acids: CASHSEGTGQETQYF.

This CDR3 is CASSFGRADTQYF. The V call is TRBV5-5, the J call TRBJ2-3; TCRdb selects TRBD2, and the lack of DNA leaves this call unchecked. Germline-derived CDR1 and CDR2 are SGHKS and YYEKEE (reference sequence). This CDR3 region has 13 residues.

This sequence joins TRBV28 and TRBJ2-7; TCRdb gives TRBD1 as the D gene, but with no DNA this cannot be confirmed. This CDR3 contains 13 residues. Germline loops: CDR1 MDHEN, CDR2 SYDVKM. The CDR3 loop is CASRDNLNYEQYF.

The chain carries TRBV28 and TRBJ1-2; TCRdb picks TRBD1, but there is no DNA to check that call. The CDR3 is 14 residues long. The germline V gene has CDR1 MDHEN and CDR2 SYDVKM. The CDR3 spells CASSGGQLSYGYTF.

This chain connects TRBV11-2 to TRBJ2-2; TCRdb calls TRBD1, which cannot be checked without DNA. This CDR3 contains 17 residues. Germline CDR1 is SGHAT and CDR2 is FQNNGV. This chain's CDR3 is CASSPRRSGGGTGELFF.

This rearrangement joins TRBV20-1 to TRBJ2-5; lacking DNA, the TRBD2 call made by TCRdb goes unchecked. The CDR3 runs 16 residues. Germline V gene lookup returns CDR1 DFQATT and CDR2 SNEGSKA (reference sequence). This CDR3 is CSAATSGGGIQETQYF.

The V gene is TRBV7-9, the J gene TRBJ1-4; without DNA, the TCRdb call of TRBD1 cannot be checked. Germline CDR1 and CDR2: SEHNR and FQNEAQ (reference sequence). The length of the CDR3 is 15 residues. The CDR3 loop is CASSMSRETNEKLFF.

J is TRBJ2-7 and V is TRBV5-4. Germline CDR1 is SGHNT and CDR2 is YYREEE (reference sequence). This CDR3 has 15 amino acids. CDR3 residues: CASSLGVLSSYEQYF.